This TCR beta chain was sequenced for a study of blood T cell repertoires in COVID-19 (dated by TCRdb to the early 2020s). Study-level background: The collaborator samples originated in the United States, Italy and Spain and spanned the acute and convalescent phases of COVID-19. The sample metadata nearly always contained a de-identified subject ID, COVID-19 status, age in years and sex. Deeply sampled blood TCRbeta repertoires from subjects exposed to, actively infected with, or recovered from COVID-19 were included in the dataset. The repertoires were released in a freely available public database meant as a resource for research on the immune response to SARS-CoV-2. Where HLA class I and class II types were available, the types were taken from metadata supplied by the sample provider, not from assay-based typing. The material from the prospective study consisted of cDNA or gDNA derived from T cells, B-cell-depleted T cells, or PBMCs. Samples came from the ongoing ImmuneRACE study (first 160 participants) plus 1,254 subjects from 6 global collaborators.

In the prospective study, participants were about 18 to 90 years old, resided in about two dozen geographic areas of the United States, and were enrolled through a virtual design. In the prospective study, participants were assigned to cohorts based on the clinical history participants reported in a screening survey and a study questionnaire. Recovered participants in ImmuneRACE Cohort 3 were defined by two consecutive negative NP/OP PCR tests, clearance by a healthcare professional, or resolution of symptoms. Each participant in the prospective study had whole blood, serum and a nasopharyngeal or oropharyngeal swab collected by mobile phlebotomists. Prospective study participants could optionally give additional blood draws and questionnaires over a roughly 2-month period. Before DNA extraction, prospective study blood samples were shipped either frozen or at room temperature. TCRbeta CDR3 regions were amplified from genomic DNA by means of the immunoSEQ Assay, a bias-controlled multiplex PCR. On the authors' methods: The number of nucleated cells in each sample was estimated by amplification of reference gene primers within the assay. To quantify the absolute abundance of each unique TCRbeta CDR3 rearrangement, sequence reads were collapsed and filtered. Productive Simpson clonality was computed per sample as the square root of Simpson's diversity index over productive rearrangements. The clones in this table, taken by TCRdb from immuneACCESS, are in-frame only. Not every clone is retained; where verified, under half of the shortfall comes from an unresolved V gene, and the cause of the rest is unknown. That table is the source of V, J and clone size, and D and trimming were worked out from the DNA. The sample includes 200,000 to 250,000 clones, with roughly 89% observed a single time. Roughly 6.2% of the sample rests with the top ten.

The investigation overall reported the following: The quantity of clinical and demographic metadata differed by source and by participant and was supplied without curation.

A note on this clone: The target of this receptor is not known. No clone much larger than this one lies a single base away; base qualities are absent.

The origin of this receptor is a woman in her 40s who had recovered from COVID-19. Sequenced input: PBMCs or T cells enriched from blood (not recorded which).

The CDR3 in this case is CASSPQGTFLYSNQPQHF. The DNA is as follows: TGTGCCAGCAGTCCACAGGGGACTTTCCTTTATAGCAATCAGCCCCAGCATTTT. This chain joins TRBV27 to TRBJ1-5; TRBD1 fits 7 bases in the junction. Taken from the germline V gene (reference sequence), the CDR1 and CDR2 loops are MNHEY and SMNVEV. Its CDR3 holds 18 amino acids, cysteine through phenylalanine. Of all the DNA, just the CDR3 is kept, 54 bases in frame from base 1. V has 5 bases trimmed and J has 0 bases trimmed; junction bases matching no gene number 13.